Given below is one T cell receptor (beta chain) in context. The antigen it recognizes is unknown. No quality values exist for individual bases; no much larger clone is one base distant. This entry comes from a study of PD-1 blockade in classical Hodgkin lymphoma (dated by TCRdb to between 2020 and 2021). For the study in its entirety: Nivolumab dosing was 3 mg/kg intravenously every 2 weeks, continuing until either disease progression or unacceptable toxicity. A peripheral blood immune signature of response to PD-1 blockade in classical Hodgkin lymphoma was defined using TCR beta sequencing and CyTOF.

The time point label of this sample denotes: cycle 2 day 1 (C2D1) of nivolumab. Every trial patient had relapsed following autologous stem cell transplantation, and prior brentuximab vedotin exposure was what differed among cohorts A, B and C. The trial cohort was composed of 55 to 65 patients with relapsed/refractory classical Hodgkin lymphoma, for whom complete response, partial response or progressive disease was recorded as best overall response. In the multi-cohort phase II CheckMate 205 trial, trial patients received single-agent nivolumab. An independent review committee assessed best overall response by applying the 2007 International Working Group response criteria. Trial PBMCs were obtained immediately prior to nivolumab initiation (C1D1) and on therapy at cycle 2 day 1 and cycle 4 day 1. Peripheral blood was collected in 8 mL Vacutainer Cell Preparation Tubes, from which PBMCs were isolated by centrifugation and then cryopreserved.

V drops 0 bases and J drops 0 bases, leaving 8 bases in between. CDR1 and CDR2, per the germline V gene, are SGDLS and YYNGEE. From its cysteine to its phenylalanine, the CDR3 spans 15 amino acids. The sequence is cut down to CDR3 DNA, 45 bases in frame from base 1. Genomic DNA was extracted with the Qiagen DNeasy kit from unsorted PBMCs and from negatively selected CD4+ and CD8+ fractions. Using primers that anneal to V and J segments, immunoSEQ multiplex PCR amplified the TCR beta CDR3 regions. A synthetic immune receptor repertoire was used to minimize amplification bias, and remaining bias was computationally removed after sequencing. Turning to the authors' computational methods: Repertoire diversity was quantified as the Shannon entropy index using custom Python scripts. Unsorted, CD4+ and CD8+ repertoires were examined separately, except in combined analyses, for which CD4+ and CD8+ sequences were merged in silico. A clone counted as expanded when the clone's frequency after treatment rose at least 2-fold relative to C1D1, and clones undetected at baseline were given a pseudocount of 0.5. Singleton clones were defined as clones with 0 or 1 copy at C1D1, and non-singleton clones were defined as clones with 2 or more copies. Clones expanded in unsorted samples were labelled as CD4+, CD8+ or unknown by matching protein sequences in sorted samples from the same patient. Wilcoxon tests on paired samples were used to test diversity changes from C1D1 to C4D1. TCRdb mirrors the immuneACCESS table, restricted to in-frame sequences. Some clones are absent from its copies; in checked studies, under half trace to an unresolved V gene, and the reason for the others is unknown. Clonal size and the V and J genes are those of that table, whereas D and trimming came from the DNA. Within this sample are roughly 140,000 clones, with around 84% of them counted one time only. Approximately 9.6% of the sample is in the top ten clones.

Study-wide findings and limitations: Diversity was lower in patients who began nivolumab less than 1 year after ASCT, so these patients were left out of later analyses to avoid confounding by immune reconstitution. Baseline diversity similar to that of newly diagnosed patients was observed in trial patients achieving complete response, whereas significantly lower diversity was observed in partial responders and progressors. CD4+ but not CD8+ TCR diversity rose significantly by C4D1 (p=0.0027 vs p=0.16), most apparent in complete responders (p=0.02). The study covered only a single clinical trial cohort, and the causes of the repertoire differences, possibly disease activity or prior therapy, were still not defined. Baseline TCR diversity was reported as lower in newly diagnosed patients than in healthy donors, and lower still in relapsed/refractory patients.

The sequence is built from TRBV9 and TRBJ2-3, with no D gene named confidently. This receptor was identified in a human donor with classical Hodgkin lymphoma. This sample comprised peripheral blood mononuclear cells (PBMCs), obtained before the second cycle of nivolumab. The nucleotides read TGTGCCAGCAGCGTAGGTCCGGTTAGCACAGATACGCAGTATTTT. The resulting protein is CASSVGPVSTDTQYF.